This T cell receptor beta chain was identified in a study of T cells after somatic rescue of genetic block. CDR3 length: 14 residues. V gave up 3 bases and J gave up 2 bases, with 12 bases separating them. Per germline, CDR1 SGHNT and CDR2 YYREEE (reference sequence). This clone has more than one count but fewer than ten. Here immunoSEQ multiplex PCR was the method, and the copy in TCRdb shows in-frame clones only, minus some. The sample has 88,000 or so clones; 90% are singletons. Sequences were obtained from peripheral blood mononuclear cells (PBMCs). This TCR was recovered from a young woman. The V call is TRBV5-4, the J call TRBJ2-7, with D perhaps TRBD2 (6 bases). The CDR3 region is CASSSAGPPYEQYF. In DNA, the CDR3 is TGTGCCAGCAGCTCTGCGGGACCTCCCTACGAGCAGTACTTC.